The subject of this entry is one T cell receptor (beta chain). The V and J ends lost 3 bases and 6 bases respectively, with 16 bases between them. The V gene's germline CDR1 is DFQATT and CDR2 SNEGSKA (reference sequence). This CDR3 comprises 14 residues. The sample is drawn from a study of blood T cell repertoires in COVID-19. Across the whole study: COVID-19 samples, acute and convalescent, were from the United States, Italy and Spain. In each case, the material was cDNA or gDNA derived from T cells, B-cell-depleted T cells, or PBMCs.

Per the authors' pipeline: Estimates of nucleated cell counts were drawn from the amplification of reference gene primers. Generated by immunoSEQ multiplex PCR, the TCRdb table keeps only in-frame clones and is missing some. That table supplies the V and J calls and clone size; D and trimming were determined from the DNA. Here the sample spans 110,000 or so clones, around 85% being singletons. Sequenced: peripheral blood. This clonotype originated in a man in his 70s who had recovered from COVID-19. The rearrangement joins TRBV20-1 to TRBJ2-3; maybe TRBD2 (5 bases). CDR3 protein: CSASPRVLVDTQYF. For the CDR3, the DNA is TGCAGTGCTAGTCCGCGGGTCCTGGTGGATACGCAGTATTTT.